The sequence of this T cell receptor (beta chain) was determined in a study of T-cell reconstitution after alpha-beta-depleted transplantation in children. It was with unique molecular identifiers that the TCRbeta library was prepared. TCRdb reanalysed the PCR reads using MiXCR and keeps one entry per CDR3 protein. The sample carries around 670,000 distinct CDR3 sequences, about an eighth recorded once. The trim removed 3 bases at V and 6 bases at J, leaving 11 bases unmatched. The CDR3 totals 17 residues. Germline V gene data show CDR1 as DFQATT and CDR2 as SNEGSKA (reference sequence). Study-wide results and caveats: Expanded clones from the graft, numbering several hundred, reportedly supplied alpha-beta T cells about two months after transplant. Hyperexpanded clones declined; after one year, newly produced T cells mostly supplied diversity. Surviving recipient T cells and thymic progenitors underlay high day-60 TCRbeta diversity in some patients.

This clonotype was detected only a few times. Its antigen is currently unknown. The material sequenced was PBMCs, taken before TCRalphabeta/CD19-depleted stem cell transplant. V usage is TRBV20-1 and J usage is TRBJ2-3; 14 bases map to TRBD2. The receptor was derived from a girl aged 2-10 years with congenital amegakaryocytic thrombocytopenia, due to receive a stem cell transplant. The CDR3 DNA reads TGCAGTGCTAGGCCCCCGGGACTAGCGGGAGTCGAGGATACGCAGTATTTT. This codes for CSARPPGLAGVEDTQYF.